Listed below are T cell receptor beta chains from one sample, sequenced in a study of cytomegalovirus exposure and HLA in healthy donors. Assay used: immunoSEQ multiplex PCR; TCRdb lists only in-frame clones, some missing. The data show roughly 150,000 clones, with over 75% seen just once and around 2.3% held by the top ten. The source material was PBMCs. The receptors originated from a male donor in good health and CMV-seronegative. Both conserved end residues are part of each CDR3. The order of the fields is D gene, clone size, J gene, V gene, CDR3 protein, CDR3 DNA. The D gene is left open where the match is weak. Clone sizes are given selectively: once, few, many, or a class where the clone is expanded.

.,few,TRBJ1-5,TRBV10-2,CASSEGQYQAQHF,TGCGCCAGCAGTGAGGGACAGTATCAGGCCCAGCATTTT
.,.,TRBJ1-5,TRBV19,CASMEGIYSNQPQHF,TGTGCCAGTATGGAGGGGATTTATAGCAATCAGCCCCAGCATTTT
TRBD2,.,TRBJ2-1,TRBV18,CASSPPAGGQFF,TGTGCCAGCTCACCACCGGCGGGGGGGCAGTTCTTC
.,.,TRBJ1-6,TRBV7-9,CSSSPAQSSYNSPLHF,TGTTCCAGCAGCCCAGCGCAGAGCTCCTATAATTCACCCCTCCACTTT
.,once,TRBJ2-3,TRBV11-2,CASSTISDTQYF,TGTGCCAGCAGCACTATCTCAGATACGCAGTATTTT
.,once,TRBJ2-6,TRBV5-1,CASSLWGQGSGANVLTF,TGCGCCAGCAGCTTGTGGGGGCAGGGATCTGGGGCCAACGTCCTGACTTTC
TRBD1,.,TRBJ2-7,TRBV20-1,CSWDRRYEQYF,TGCAGTTGGGACAGGCGGTACGAGCAGTACTTC
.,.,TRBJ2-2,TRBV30,CAWTGTSKGGELFF,TGTGCCTGGACCGGGACATCCAAAGGGGGGGAGCTGTTTTTT
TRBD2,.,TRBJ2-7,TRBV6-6,CASSWGGDEQYF,TGTGCCAGCAGTTGGGGGGGGGACGAGCAGTACTTC
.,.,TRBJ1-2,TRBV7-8,CASSLGGGDRGGYTF,TGTGCCAGCAGCTTAGGTGGGGGGGATCGGGGTGGCTACACCTTC
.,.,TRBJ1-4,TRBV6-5,CASSAGDATNEKLFF,TGTGCCAGCAGCGCAGGGGACGCAACTAATGAAAAACTGTTTTTT
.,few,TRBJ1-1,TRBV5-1,CASSLGEWGGVTEAFF,TGCGCCAGCAGCTTGGGGGAATGGGGGGGGGTAACTGAAGCTTTCTTT
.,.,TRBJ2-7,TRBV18,CASSPRQSSYEQYF,TGTGCCAGCTCACCAAGACAGTCCTCCTACGAGCAGTACTTC
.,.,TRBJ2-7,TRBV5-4,CASSLVRQGGYEQYF,TGTGCCAGCAGCTTGGTGAGGCAGGGGGGCTACGAGCAGTACTTC
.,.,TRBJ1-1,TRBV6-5,CASSSNRVDTEAFF,TGTGCCAGCAGTTCCAACAGGGTCGACACTGAAGCTTTCTTT
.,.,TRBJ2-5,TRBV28,CASSSRAGGLWTQYF,TGTGCCAGCAGTTCACGAGCGGGCGGACTGTGGACCCAGTACTTC
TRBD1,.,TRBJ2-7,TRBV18,CASSPRVWQGASYEQYF,TGTGCCAGCTCACCACGGGTCTGGCAGGGGGCATCCTACGAGCAGTACTTC
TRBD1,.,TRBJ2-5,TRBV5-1,CASSLPTGTGRETQYF,TGCGCCAGCAGCCTACCCACCGGGACAGGGCGTGAGACCCAGTACTTC
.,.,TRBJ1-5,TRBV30,CAWSGLAVNQPQHF,TGTGCCTGGAGTGGTCTGGCAGTCAATCAGCCCCAGCATTTT
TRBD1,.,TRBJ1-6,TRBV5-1,CASGAGQAWGTLHF,TGCGCCAGCGGCGCGGGACAGGCCTGGGGGACCCTCCACTTT
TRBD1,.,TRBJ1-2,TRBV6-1,CASIRGAGGYTF,TGTGCCAGCATCAGGGGGGCAGGGGGCTACACCTTC
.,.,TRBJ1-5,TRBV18,CASSLDGAGPFQPQHF,TGTGCCAGCTCACTTGATGGGGCAGGGCCCTTCCAGCCCCAGCATTTT
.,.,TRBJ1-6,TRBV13,CASSPYADGTLHF,TGTGCCAGCAGCCCATACGCGGACGGGACCCTCCACTTT
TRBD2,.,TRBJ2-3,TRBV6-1,CASSLAGGRDTQYF,TGTGCCAGCAGTCTAGCGGGGGGGAGGGATACGCAGTATTTT
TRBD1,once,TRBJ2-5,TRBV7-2,CASSLGMDRGRETQYF,TGTGCCAGCAGCTTAGGAATGGACAGGGGGCGAGAGACCCAGTACTTC
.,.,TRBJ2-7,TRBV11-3,CASSLDLLGLGRSYEQYF,TGTGCCAGCAGCTTAGATTTGTTGGGGCTAGGGCGTTCCTACGAGCAGTACTTC
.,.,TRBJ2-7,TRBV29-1,CSVPKTGSYEQYF,TGCAGCGTCCCAAAAACGGGCTCCTACGAGCAGTACTTC
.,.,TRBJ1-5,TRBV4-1,CASSQDFWGLGQPQHF,TGCGCCAGCAGCCAAGATTTTTGGGGGCTGGGTCAGCCCCAGCATTTT
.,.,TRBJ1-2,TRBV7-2,CASSRESGLSFYTF,TGTGCCAGCAGCCGGGAATCGGGATTATCTTTCTACACCTTC
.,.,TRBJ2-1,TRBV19,CASSIQYGVNNEQFF,TGTGCCAGTAGTATACAATACGGGGTTAACAATGAGCAGTTCTTC
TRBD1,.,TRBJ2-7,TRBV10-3,CAITDRGHEQYF,TGTGCCATCACGGACAGGGGCCACGAGCAGTACTTC
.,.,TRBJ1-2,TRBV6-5,CASSQRGDYGYTF,TGTGCCAGCAGCCAACGGGGGGACTATGGCTACACCTTC
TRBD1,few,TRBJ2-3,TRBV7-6,CASSLEPGQRTNTQYF,TGTGCCAGCAGCTTAGAACCGGGACAGCGGACAAATACGCAGTATTTT
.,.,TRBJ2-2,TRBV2,CASSQDSGGLGELFF,TGTGCCAGCAGTCAGGACAGCGGCGGGCTCGGGGAGCTGTTTTTT
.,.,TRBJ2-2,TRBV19,CASSPQRVTGELFF,TGTGCCAGTAGTCCCCAGAGGGTCACCGGGGAGCTGTTTTTT
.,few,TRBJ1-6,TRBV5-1,CASRLQSNNSPLHF,TGCGCCAGCAGGTTACAGAGTAATAATTCACCCCTCCACTTT
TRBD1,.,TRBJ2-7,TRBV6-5,CASKTGDLYEQYF,TGTGCCAGCAAAACAGGGGACCTCTACGAGCAGTACTTC
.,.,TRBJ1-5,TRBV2,CAGMYGGGFNQPQHF,TGTGCCGGCATGTACGGCGGGGGTTTTAATCAGCCCCAGCATTTT